A selection of T cell receptor beta chains follows, all from one sample in a study of metastatic and nonmetastatic thyroid tumors. TCRdb re-called the PCR reads via MiXCR. The sample has roughly 58,000 clones, more than 3.5% seen once. The sequencing input was blood. These receptors were taken from a female donor with papillary thyroid cancer or a benign thyroid nodule (not recorded which). Some clones in this sample may be carry-over from other donors' samples. Both conserved end residues are part of each CDR3. A D gene is named only where the DNA matches it firmly. The listing skips clone size in some rows; elsewhere it reads once, few, many or a size class.

cdr3_nt cdr3_aa j_call d_call clone_size v_call
TGTGCCAGCAGTTACGGGACTAGCGCCTACGAGCAGTACTTC CASSYGTSAYEQYF TRBJ2-7 TRBD2 . TRBV6-5
TGTGCCTGGAGTGTAAGGCCGGTCGGGGAGCTCATTTTT CAWSVRPVGELIF TRBJ2-2 . . TRBV30
TGCGCCAGCAGCTTGGTTTCGGGGGGTTGGGGGCGGTGG CASSLVSGGWGRW TRBJ2-7 . many TRBV5-1
TGTGCCAGCAGACGATTTCGGGGGAATGAAAAACTGTTTTTT CASRRFRGNEKLFF TRBJ1-4 . many TRBV6-1
TGCGCCAGCAGCTTGGCCGTGACCACCGGGGAGCTGTCTTTT CASSLAVTTGELSF TRBJ2-2 . many TRBV5-1
TGTGCCAGCAGTCCGTTGGGGACAGGGGCTCAGCCCCAGCATTTT CASSPLGTGAQPQHF TRBJ1-5 TRBD1 many TRBV28
TGCAGTGCTATAGGGGCCTCGGGAGATACGCAGTATTTT CSAIGASGDTQYF TRBJ2-3 . many TRBV20-1
TGCGCCAGCAGCCAAGAGGGGAGGGGCCGCGGCACTGAAGCTTTCTTT CASSQEGRGRGTEAFF TRBJ1-1 . many TRBV4-1
TGTGCCAGCAGCTTAGCCCTAACTGAAGATACGCAGTATTTT CASSLALTEDTQYF TRBJ2-3 . many TRBV11-2
TGTGCCAGCAGCTTAGGTGGGGGGGCAGGGGAGGATTATTACAATGAGCAGTTCTTC CASSLGGGAGEDYYNEQFF TRBJ2-1 . many TRBV13
TGTGCCAGCAGTGAGGGACAGCTAAGGTGGGAGACCCAGTACTTC CASSEGQLRWETQYF TRBJ2-5 TRBD1 . TRBV11-3
TGTGCCAGCAGTGAAAGGCTAGGAGGGGGTGGAGTTAGCAATCAGCCCCAGCATTTT CASSERLGGGGVSNQPQHF TRBJ1-5 . . TRBV6-1
TGCAGTTGTTGGGACAGCACAACTAATGAAAAACTGTTTTTT CSCWDSTTNEKLFF TRBJ1-4 TRBD1 many TRBV20-1
TGTGCCAGCTCACCCCCCATACAGGGTCCCGAGACCCAGTACTTC CASSPPIQGPETQYF TRBJ2-5 . . TRBV18
TGTGCCAGCTCACCCACGGGGGCCAGCTCCTACAATGAGCAGTTCTTC CASSPTGASSYNEQFF TRBJ2-1 . many TRBV18
TGCAGTGCTCGCTACCAAAGGGGACTACATTGCAATGAGCAGTTCTTC CSARYQRGLHCNEQFF TRBJ2-1 TRBD2 few TRBV20-1
TGTGCCAGCAGTGAAGGAGGGAGGGCGTCGGGTGAGCAGTTCTTC CASSEGGRASGEQFF TRBJ2-1 TRBD2 few TRBV12-3/TRBV12-4
TGTGCCACCAGCGGACCAGCGGACGACTGGGGATATGGCTACACCTTC CATSGPADDWGYGYTF TRBJ1-2 . many TRBV15
TGTGCCAGTTCTTTGGGGGTAAGCAATCAGCCCCAGCATTTT CASSLGVSNQPQHF TRBJ1-5 . many TRBV19
TGTGCCAGCTCACCAAATGACGGCCAGGGGGCTGGAGCTTTCTTT CASSPNDGQGAGAFF TRBJ1-1 TRBD1 few TRBV18
TGTGCCAGCAGTGGACTAGCGGGAGTGGGGGAGCAGTACTTC CASSGLAGVGEQYF TRBJ2-7 TRBD2 many TRBV6-1
TGTGCCAGCAGTCCCCCTGAAGGTAGAAGAGGGCTGCAGTACTTC CASSPPEGRRGLQYF TRBJ2-7 . many TRBV28
TGTGCCAGCAGTGAGGTGGGGGACGAGCAGTACTTC CASSEVGDEQYF TRBJ2-7 . few TRBV6-1
TGTGCCACCAGCAGAGATACAGGAAGCTATGGCTACACCTTC CATSRDTGSYGYTF TRBJ1-2 . few TRBV15
TGTGCCAGCAGCTCGACGGATCCGAACACCGGGGAGCTGTTTTTT CASSSTDPNTGELFF TRBJ2-2 . few TRBV11-2
TGTGCCAGTAGTAGGACTCCTGGAAACACCATATATTTT CASSRTPGNTIYF TRBJ1-3 . many TRBV19
TGTCCCAGCAGCCAAACGGATGGCTACACCTTC CPSSQTDGYTF TRBJ1-2 . few TRBV7-9
TGTGCCTGGAGGGAACTCCCCAGCTTCACAGATACGCAGTATTTT CAWRELPSFTDTQYF TRBJ2-3 . many TRBV30
TGTGCCAGCAGCGAGGGGACTAACTATGGCTACACCTTC CASSEGTNYGYTF TRBJ1-2 . . TRBV12-3/TRBV12-4
TGTGCCAGCAGCGAATCAGGGGGAGGCTATGGCTACACCTTC CASSESGGGYGYTF TRBJ1-2 TRBD1 many TRBV7-9
TGCAGTGCTAGAGAAGATCCAGGGGCCAAAAACATTCAGTACTTC CSAREDPGAKNIQYF TRBJ2-4 . many TRBV20-1
TGTGCCAGCAGCTCCCGGACTGGAAACACCATATATTTT CASSSRTGNTIYF TRBJ1-3 . many TRBV5-4